This TCR beta chain came from a study of blood T cell repertoires in COVID-19. Study-level information: Italy, Spain and the United States were the sources of the convalescent and acute COVID-19 samples. The cDNA or gDNA used as material had been derived from T cells, B-cell-depleted T cells, or PBMCs.

CDR1 and CDR2 (germline): SGHNT, YYREEE (reference sequence). The CDR3 spans 15 residues. The junction had 8 bases not matched to a gene; V was cut back by 4 bases and J by 2 bases. The count of this clone is one. In the authors' workflow: By means of reference gene primer amplification, nucleated cell counts were estimated. The table came from immunoSEQ multiplex PCR; TCRdb's copy has only in-frame clones and leaves some out. From that table come the V and J calls and clone size; the DNA was used to work out D and trimming. This sample has a few hundred thousand clones, with over 75% found just once. The study recruited people aged about 18 to 90 years across about two dozen US areas.

This rearrangement joins TRBV5-4 to TRBJ2-7, with 8 bases aligning to TRBD1. The sequenced sample consisted of PBMCs or T cells enriched from blood (not recorded which). This sequence originates from a woman aged 18-29 years who had been exposed to COVID-19. This CDR3 is CASSLGDRGAYEQYF. The CDR3 DNA sequence: TGTGCCAGCAGCCTCGGAGACAGGGGCGCCTACGAGCAGTACTTC.